This T cell receptor beta chain is from a study of Ad26.COV2.S vaccination and SARS-CoV-2 variants. The study, taken as a whole, reports: Researchers cautioned that TCR breadth and depth analyses may have underestimated total T cell responses. Once vaccination had occurred, spike-specific CD8+ and CD4+ T cell responses reportedly showed substantial breadth.

Treatment denoted: roughly 19 received Ad26.COV2.S at low or high dose, single or two shots; several received placebo; per-sample allocation not given. Sampling was done on day 63 after the first vaccine or placebo injection. This clone has just one count. Its specificity is unknown. TCRdb keeps only in-frame clones here, not all; method: immunoSEQ multiplex PCR. This table has over 300,000 clones, 80% to 90% appearing once. This specimen was peripheral blood, taken in a trial of Ad26.COV2.S vaccine versus placebo. This clonotype was obtained from a person aged 18 to 59 who received the Ad26.COV2.S COVID-19 vaccine or a placebo.

The CDR3 DNA follows: TGTGCCAGCAGTGACTCCCATGCGACACCCCTCCACTTT. Protein: CASSDSHATPLHF. V and J are TRBV6-4 and TRBJ1-6; no clear D. The CDR3 runs 13 residues. Trimming pared 0 bases from V and 11 bases from J, leaving 8 bases between. Germline V gives CDR1 MRHNA, CDR2 SNTAGT.